This T cell receptor beta chain originates from a study of tumor and adjacent non-tumor tissue in lung cancer. Study-wide results and caveats: Tumor repertoires had a smaller top 100 clone share than normal lung.

Germline V gene sequence: CDR1 DFQATT, CDR2 SNEGSKA (reference sequence). The CDR3 is made up of 13 amino acids. A modified ARM-PCR protocol with three rounds of nested PCR amplified TCRbeta. TCRdb recomputed calls from the multiplex PCR reads with MiXCR, one row per CDR3 protein. Of some 200,000 distinct CDR3 sequences listed, about 71% are singletons. A remark on this clonotype: The antigen remains unidentified.

The template was RNA from unsorted bulk tissue. Input material: lung tumor tissue. The rearrangement links TRBV20-1 to TRBJ1-4; the D gene is possibly TRBD1 (5 bases). The receptor was derived from a man between 60 and 75 years old with non-small cell lung cancer. CDR3 amino acids: CSSNTGTAGKLFF. Written as DNA, the CDR3 is TGCAGCTCAAACACCGGGACTGCGGGAAAACTGTTTTTT.